This T cell receptor (beta chain) comes out of a study of PD-1 blockade in classical Hodgkin lymphoma. Study-wide findings and caveats: Before treatment, TCR diversity in newly diagnosed patients was reportedly lower than in healthy donors. The study found that TCR diversity rose significantly by C4D1 in CD4+ but not CD8+ cells. Newly diagnosed and completely responding patients shared comparable baseline diversity.

About this clone itself: Antigen unknown.

Time point defined: cycle 4 day 1 (C4D1), after 6 weeks of nivolumab. Each patient's relapse followed autologous stem cell transplantation, and brentuximab vedotin exposure varied. Magnetic negative selection isolated CD8+ T cells from thawed PBMCs. Germline CDR1 LNHNV, CDR2 YYDKDF (reference sequence). The CDR3 is made up of 20 amino acids. After removal of 3 bases from V and 0 bases from J, the junction contained 11 bases not matched to a gene. Sequencing used immunoSEQ multiplex PCR; TCRdb keeps in-frame clones, though not all of them. The table has approximately 7,300 clones, about 77% seen once. Sequencing used CD8+ T cells from blood, obtained before the fourth cycle of nivolumab. The gene calls are TRBV15 and TRBJ2-1; 13 nucleotides agree with TRBD2. This sequence originates from a human donor with classical Hodgkin lymphoma. CDR3 amino acids: CATSRGPGTSGTSSYNEQFF. CDR3 nucleotides: TGTGCCACCAGCAGGGGGCCTGGGACTAGCGGGACGAGCTCCTACAATGAGCAGTTCTTC.